The rows below give T cell receptor beta chains drawn from one sample of a study of chemoradiotherapy in HPV16-positive cancers. Sequencing was performed with immunoSEQ multiplex PCR; in TCRdb, only in-frame clones are kept and a portion is missing. The sample includes around 9,800 clones, 70% to 80% of them seen just once. Sampling was carried out from a patient who underwent chemoradiotherapy. These receptors were collected from a human donor with HPV-associated anogenital cancer. Both conserved end residues are part of each CDR3. The D gene is left open where the match is weak. Not all rows give a size; the values are once, few, many and, for expanded clones, a class.

TRBV25-1	TRBJ1-1	.	13	.	CASGSGANTEAFF	TGTGCCAGCGGGTCAGGAGCAAACACTGAAGCTTTCTTT
TRBV7-9	TRBJ1-4	.	14	.	CASSLGATNEKLFF	TGTGCCAGCAGCTTGGGTGCAACTAATGAAAAACTGTTTTTT
TRBV20-1	TRBJ1-2	.	10	.	CSAPTGSYTF	TGCAGTGCTCCCACGGGCAGCTACACCTTC
TRBV19	TRBJ2-1	TRBD2	16	once	CASSISGRVGYNEQFF	TGTGCCAGTAGTATTTCGGGGAGGGTGGGATACAATGAGCAGTTCTTC
TRBV5-1	TRBJ2-1	TRBD2	15	.	CASRGGAGDYNEQFF	TGCGCCAGCAGGGGAGGGGCCGGGGACTACAATGAGCAGTTCTTC
TRBV5-1	TRBJ2-3	TRBD2	17	once	CASRNLLAGGPTDTQYF	TGCGCCAGCAGAAATTTGTTAGCGGGAGGGCCTACAGATACGCAGTATTTT
TRBV10-3	TRBJ2-3	.	14	few	CAITSTGGTDTQYF	TGTGCCATCACCTCGACGGGCGGCACAGATACGCAGTATTTT
TRBV28	TRBJ2-5	TRBD1	16	.	CASSPSGTGGEETQYF	TGTGCCAGCAGCCCCTCCGGGACAGGGGGAGAAGAGACCCAGTACTTC
TRBV25-1	TRBJ2-1	TRBD2	16	.	CASSEFPSGRDNEQFF	TGTGCCAGCAGTGAATTCCCTAGCGGGAGGGACAATGAGCAGTTCTTC
TRBV6-5	TRBJ2-5	.	13	.	CASRRVGGKTQYF	TGTGCCAGCCGCCGGGTAGGGGGGAAGACCCAGTACTTC
TRBV7-9	TRBJ2-7	.	13	.	CASSAGMSYEQYF	TGTGCCAGCAGCGCCGGGATGTCCTACGAGCAGTACTTC
TRBV2	TRBJ2-3	TRBD1	15	few	CASRAGQGDTDTQYF	TGTGCCAGCAGAGCCGGACAGGGGGACACAGATACGCAGTATTTT
TRBV6-5	TRBJ2-3	TRBD1	15	.	CASSPQLTGAHTQYF	TGTGCCAGCAGTCCACAATTGACAGGGGCACATACGCAGTATTTT
TRBV11-2	TRBJ2-7	.	15	.	CASNWGARSSYEQYF	TGTGCCAGCAACTGGGGGGCCAGGAGCTCCTACGAGCAGTACTTC
TRBV12-5	TRBJ2-6	.	17	.	CASGSLSPPSGANVLTF	TGTGCTAGTGGTTCCCTTTCCCCCCCCTCTGGGGCCAACGTCCTGACTTTC
TRBV10-3	TRBJ1-3	.	16	.	CAISDPLGAAGNTIYF	TGTGCCATCAGTGACCCCCTCGGAGCGGCTGGAAACACCATATATTTT
TRBV11-2	TRBJ2-1	TRBD2	16	.	CASRHLTSGFEHGQFF	TGTGCCAGCAGACATTTGACTAGCGGGTTTGAGCATGGGCAGTTCTTC
TRBV14	TRBJ2-1	.	17	.	CASSQAQLYSRYNEQFF	TGTGCCAGCAGCCAAGCTCAATTATACAGTCGATACAATGAGCAGTTCTTC
TRBV7-9	TRBJ1-1	.	15	.	CASSASGTLNTEAFF	TGTGCCAGCAGCGCCTCAGGGACCCTGAACACTGAAGCTTTCTTT
TRBV5-6	TRBJ1-2	.	13	medium-sized	CASSLRGRAGYTF	TGTGCCAGCAGCTTGAGGGGCCGCGCTGGCTACACCTTC
TRBV29-1	TRBJ2-3	.	12	.	CSVDGSTDTQYF	TGCAGCGTTGACGGTAGCACAGATACGCAGTATTTT
TRBV2	TRBJ1-5	.	15	medium-sized	CASTQLWSGYQPQHF	TGTGCCAGCACCCAACTTTGGAGCGGCTATCAGCCCCAGCATTTT
TRBV5-8	TRBJ1-3	TRBD1	15	.	CASSFFRGQGNTIYF	TGTGCCAGCAGCTTCTTCAGGGGGCAAGGGAACACCATATATTTT
TRBV9	TRBJ2-1	.	14	few	CASSVGASYNEQFF	TGTGCCAGCAGCGTCGGGGCTAGCTACAATGAGCAGTTCTTC
TRBV27	TRBJ1-1	.	13	.	CASKRRGNTEAFF	TGTGCCAGCAAACGGAGGGGTAACACTGAAGCTTTCTTT
TRBV7-9	TRBJ1-3	.	13	few	CASSLPVGNTIYF	TGTGCCAGCAGCTTACCGGTTGGAAACACCATATATTTT
TRBV7-9	TRBJ2-3	.	15	.	CASSLGASLTDTQYF	TGTGCCAGCAGCCTGGGGGCGTCCCTCACAGATACGCAGTATTTT
TRBV5-6	TRBJ1-2	TRBD1	17	.	CASRSLRKTGPLAGYTF	TGTGCCAGCAGGAGCCTGAGGAAGACAGGGCCCCTAGCCGGCTACACCTTC
TRBV5-1	TRBJ2-7	TRBD1	15	once	CASSSGTGREHEQYF	TGCGCCAGCAGCTCCGGGACAGGGCGAGAACACGAGCAGTACTTC
TRBV4-1	TRBJ2-5	TRBD1	18	few	CASSRVLRDRVFQETQYF	TGCGCCAGCAGCCGAGTGTTGCGGGACAGGGTGTTCCAAGAGACCCAGTACTTC
TRBV7-8	TRBJ1-3	TRBD1	15	.	CASSFDRESGNTIYF	TGTGCCAGCAGCTTCGACAGGGAGTCAGGAAACACCATATATTTT
TRBV14	TRBJ2-6	.	15	.	CASSQQRLMANVLTF	TGTGCCAGCAGCCAACAGCGCTTGATGGCCAACGTCCTGACTTTC
TRBV20-1	TRBJ2-5	.	11	few	CSAHRQETQYF	TGCAGTGCCCACAGACAAGAGACCCAGTACTTC
TRBV5-1	TRBJ1-1	.	13	once	CASSPGPNTEAFF	TGCGCCAGCAGCCCGGGCCCAAACACTGAAGCTTTCTTT
TRBV11-2	TRBJ2-6	.	19	once	CASSSTGWTSNSGANVLTF	TGTGCCAGCAGCTCTACAGGGTGGACCTCCAACTCTGGGGCCAACGTCCTGACTTTC
TRBV11-3	TRBJ1-1	TRBD1	14	.	CASSLGGGGGKAFF	TGTGCCAGCAGCTTAGGAGGGGGCGGAGGGAAAGCTTTCTTT
TRBV2	TRBJ1-1	.	16	.	CASSERGGAANTEAFF	TGTGCCAGCAGTGAAAGAGGCGGTGCGGCGAACACTGAAGCTTTCTTT
TRBV5-6	TRBJ2-5	TRBD1	14	once	CASSLETGVETQYF	TGTGCCAGCAGCTTGGAGACAGGGGTGGAGACCCAGTACTTC
TRBV7-8	TRBJ1-5	.	15	few	CASSLGRRIRQPQHF	TGTGCCAGCAGCTTAGGACGGCGGATCAGGCAGCCCCAGCATTTT
TRBV6-5	TRBJ2-7	.	13	.	CASSQEVTYEQYF	TGTGCCAGCAGTCAGGAGGTGACCTACGAGCAGTACTTC
TRBV13	TRBJ2-1	TRBD2	14	.	CASCRGGSYNEQFF	TGTGCCAGCTGCCGGGGGGGATCCTACAATGAGCAGTTCTTC
TRBV9	TRBJ2-1	TRBD2	15	.	CASSERLAGYNEQFF	TGTGCCAGCAGCGAGCGACTAGCGGGATACAATGAGCAGTTCTTC
TRBV7-3	TRBJ1-1	.	14	.	CASSSRGGNTEAFF	TGTGCCAGCAGCTCCCGCGGGGGGAACACTGAAGCTTTCTTT
TRBV5-4	TRBJ1-2	TRBD1	13	.	CASSHDREDGYTF	TGTGCCAGCAGCCATGACAGGGAAGATGGCTACACCTTC
TRBV11-1	TRBJ2-5	TRBD2	14	.	CASSFLAGKETQYF	TGTGCCAGCAGCTTTCTAGCGGGGAAAGAGACCCAGTACTTC
TRBV6-6	TRBJ2-7	TRBD1	14	.	CATYDTGGSYEQYF	TGTGCCACCTACGACACAGGGGGCAGCTACGAGCAGTACTTC
TRBV10-1	TRBJ1-1	.	13	.	CASSEQLNTEAFF	TGCGCCAGCAGTGAGCAGCTGAACACTGAAGCTTTCTTT
TRBV4-3	TRBJ2-1	.	15	.	CASSPGLSRQYEQFF	TGCGCCAGCAGCCCGGGACTCAGCCGTCAATACGAGCAGTTCTTC
TRBV6-5	TRBJ2-6	.	15	.	CASSYAVAGANVLTF	TGTGCCAGCAGTTACGCGGTGGCTGGGGCCAACGTCCTGACTTTC
TRBV6-4	TRBJ1-2	TRBD1	15	medium-sized	CASSRRTGGEDGYTF	TGTGCCAGCAGCCGAAGGACAGGGGGGGAGGATGGCTACACCTTC